The 10 T cell receptor beta chains below all came from one sample that was sequenced in a study of T cells in women clearing cervical HPV infection. Libraries were prepared by immunoSEQ multiplex PCR; TCRdb keeps only in-frame clonotypes and omits some of them. Found here are tens of thousands of clones; the top ten clones hold approximately 1.5%. The sequenced sample was blood buffy coat. These receptors came from a woman aged 18 to 69 with a cervical HPV16 infection that either progressed to CIN3+ or cleared (not recorded which).

Note on this clone: The CDR3 end falls 3 residues outside the read, so it is completed with the germline J gene. The rearrangement joins TRBV20-1 to TRBJ2-1; 10 bases are a match to TRBD2. V gave up 0 bases and J gave up 2 bases; unmatched junction bases: 13. CDR1 is DFQATT and CDR2 is SNEGSKA in the germline V gene (reference sequence). The CDR3 spans 19 residues. Partial CDR3 DNA: TGCAGTGCTAGAGATCCGGCGCTAGCGGGGGTCGGACCCTACAATGAG. As protein: CSARDPALAGVGPYNE. The whole CDR3 sequence reads CSARDPALAGVGPYNEQFF.

Note on this clone: The sequence runs out 3 residues before the end of the CDR3; the remainder is reconstructed from the germline J gene. The gene calls are TRBV29-1 and TRBJ1-2; possibly TRBD1 for D (5 bases). Trimming removed 6 bases from V and 3 bases from J, with 14 bases in between. CDR1 is SQVTM and CDR2 is ANQGSEA in the germline V gene. The length of the CDR3 is 13 residues. The CDR3 reads CSVGGVLDYGYTF. The CDR3 bases that were read are TGCAGCGTGGGGGGGGTCCTCGACTATGGC.

Comment on this clone: The read stops 3 residues short of the end of the CDR3; the missing end is completed from the germline J gene. The chain joins TRBV10-1 to TRBJ2-5; TRBD2 is a possible D gene (7 bases). Germline values: CDR1 WNHNN, CDR2 SYGVQD (reference sequence). The CDR3 length is 14 residues. Trimming took off 8 bases at V and 3 bases at J, with 16 bases between the two ends. CDR3 DNA, as far as it was read: TGCGCCAGCCTCCCCGGGGAGGGGGAAGAGACC. It yields the protein CASLPGEGEET. The CDR3 in its entirety is CASLPGEGEETQYF.

CDR3 bases read: TGTGCCAGCAGCTCAGCAGGCGGGGCAGATACG. Its translation is CASSSAGGADT. The entire CDR3 protein is CASSSAGGADTQYF. The gene calls are TRBV7-6 and TRBJ2-3; TRBD2 might be the D (6 bases). The read gets to within 3 residues of the CDR3 end, and the germline J gene fills in the rest. Deletions cut 4 bases from V and 4 bases from J, with 12 bases between. Germline V lookup: CDR1 SGHVS, CDR2 FNYEAQ. The CDR3 has 14 residues.

As for this clone: The DNA ends 3 residues before the CDR3 does, and the rest of the CDR3 is filled in from the germline J gene. The rearrangement uses TRBV29-1 and TRBJ1-1; TRBD1 agrees at 7 bases. The CDR3 has 12 residues. V was clipped by 8 bases and J by 4 bases; unmatched bases: 7. Germline CDR1 SQVTM, CDR2 ANQGSEA. The CDR3 reads CSSRQGITEAFF. CDR3 DNA, as far as it was read: TGCAGCTCTCGACAGGGAATCACTGAA. The full variable domain, in which reference TRBV29-1 and TRBJ1-1 provide the parts outside the CDR3, is SAVISQKPSRDICQRGTSLTIQCQVDSQVTMMFWYRQQPGQSLTLIATANQGSEATYESGFVIDKFPISRPNLTFSTLTVSNMSPEDSSIYLCSSRQGITEAFFGQGTRLTVV.

Points on this clone: The read falls 3 residues short of the CDR3 end, and the missing part is taken from the germline J gene. J is TRBJ2-1 and V is TRBV19; 9 positions match TRBD2. Germline CDR1 LNHDA, CDR2 SQIVND (reference sequence). The CDR3 has 19 residues. V lost 7 bases to trimming and J lost 0 bases; unmatched junction nucleotides: 16. Incomplete CDR3 DNA: TGTGCCAGTATGCCCAAAAATAGCGGGAGCCGGAGCTCCTACAATGAG. Amino acids: CASMPKNSGSRSSYNE. Given in full, the CDR3 is CASMPKNSGSRSSYNEQFF.

The covered CDR3 bases are TGTGCCAGCAGCGCCGGGACACCGGGCTACGAG. This translates into CASSAGTPGYE. The whole CDR3 protein reads CASSAGTPGYEQYF. The chain recombines TRBV5-6 with TRBJ2-7, with a weak D call TRBD1 (6 bases). The read gets to within 3 residues of the CDR3 end, and the germline J gene fills in the rest. The CDR3 loop spans 14 amino acids. Per germline, CDR1 SGHDT and CDR2 YYEEEE. With 4 bases removed from V and 3 bases from J, the gap between germline ends came to 14 bases.

This chain's CDR3 is CASGRTSGDAYEQYF. CDR3 bases read: TGCGCCAGCGGCCGGACTAGCGGGGATGCCTACGAG. This chain joins TRBV5-1 and TRBJ2-7; TRBD2 agrees at 12 bases. The read ends 3 residues shy of where the CDR3 ends; the end is completed using the germline J gene. Germline loops: CDR1 SGHRS, CDR2 YFSETQ. The CDR3 loop spans 15 amino acids. Losses at the gene ends were 7 bases for V and 2 bases for J; bases not matched to a gene: 7. Based on the CDR3 plus reference TRBV5-1 and TRBJ2-7, the full variable domain is KAGVTQTPRYLIKTRGQQVTLSCSPISGHRSVSWYQQTPGQGLQFLFEYFSETQRNKGNFPGRFSGRQFSNSRSEMNVSTLELGDSALYLCASGRTSGDAYEQYFGPGTRLTVT.

As regards this clone: Read coverage stops 3 residues before the CDR3 terminus; the germline J gene supplies the remainder. The rearrangement uses TRBV30 and TRBJ1-6, with 7 bases aligning to TRBD1. In germline, CDR1 is GTSNPN, CDR2 SVGIG (reference sequence). V dropped 1 base and J dropped 0; count of bases not matched to a gene: 3. The CDR3 spans 16 residues. CDR3 in amino acids: CAWSEGTASYNSPLHF. The sequenced CDR3 bases are TGTGCCTGGAGTGAGGGGACAGCCTCCTATAATTCACCC.

Concerning this clone itself: Its ends do not fully match the called genes, so a read error is possible. The missing CDR3 end, 3 residues past where the read stops, is filled in from the germline J gene. The chain recombines TRBV6-2 or TRBV6-3 with TRBJ2-5, with D perhaps TRBD2 (6 bases). Per germline, CDR1 MNHEY and CDR2 SVGEGT. The CDR3 consists of 14 residues. The CDR3 here is CASNYGGVGETQYF. The sequenced part of the CDR3 DNA is TGTGCCAGCAATTACGGCGGGGTCGGGGAGACC.